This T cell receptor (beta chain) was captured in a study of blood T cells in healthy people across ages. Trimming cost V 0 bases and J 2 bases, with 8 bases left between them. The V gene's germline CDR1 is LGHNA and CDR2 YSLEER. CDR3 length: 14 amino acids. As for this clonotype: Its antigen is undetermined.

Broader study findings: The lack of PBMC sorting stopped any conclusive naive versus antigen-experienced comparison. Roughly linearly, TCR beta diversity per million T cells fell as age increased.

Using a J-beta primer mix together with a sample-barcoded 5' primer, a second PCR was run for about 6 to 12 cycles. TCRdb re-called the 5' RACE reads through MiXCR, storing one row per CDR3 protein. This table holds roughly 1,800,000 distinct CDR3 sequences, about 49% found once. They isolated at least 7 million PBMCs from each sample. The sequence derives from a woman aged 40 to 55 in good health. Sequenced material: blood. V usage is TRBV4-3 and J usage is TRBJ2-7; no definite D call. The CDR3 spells CASSQDWDTYEQYF. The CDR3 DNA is TGCGCCAGCAGCCAAGATTGGGATACCTACGAGCAGTACTTC.